This TCR beta chain was recovered during a study of graft-versus-host responses after intestinal transplantation. Profiling relied on immunoSEQ multiplex PCR, and the TCRdb table lists in-frame clones only, not all of them. The table has some 40,000 clones, 75% to 90% seen once. V gave up 3 bases and J gave up 5 bases, with 22 bases separating them. CDR1 and CDR2 (germline): SQVTM, ANQGSEA. The CDR3 has 16 residues. Investigators treated the graft tissue so that it released intraepithelial and lamina propria lymphocytes. The clonotype originates from a human patient who received an intestinal transplant, so some T cells may come from the graft donor. This sequence joins TRBV29-1 and TRBJ1-2; D perhaps matches TRBD1 (5 bases). The sample consisted of ileum tissue, taken roughly 200 days after intestinal transplant. CDR3: CSVDEPYGGLGYGYTF. The CDR3, as DNA: TGCAGCGTTGATGAGCCCTATGGGGGTTTAGGTTATGGCTACACCTTC.